Following are 20 T cell receptor beta chains from one sample sequenced in a study of blood T cells in healthy people across ages. Then a second PCR, running about 6 to 11 cycles, was carried out with a sample-barcoded 5' primer and a J-beta primer mix. One entry per CDR3 protein, called by TCRdb with MiXCR from the 5' RACE reads. The data contain about 800,000 distinct CDR3 sequences, about half of them singletons. Sequences were obtained from blood. Receptor source: a man older than 75 in good health.

J is TRBJ2-7 and V is TRBV12-3 or TRBV12-4; D call uncertain. CDR3 length: 16 residues. The V gene lost 5 bases and the J gene lost 2 bases, with 19 bases spanning the gap. CDR3 coding DNA: TGTGCCAGCAGTGGCGGCAAGGCTCCTAACCCCTACGAGCAGTACTTC. This sequence encodes CASSGGKAPNPYEQYF.

The chain joins TRBV20-1 to TRBJ2-5, with D perhaps matching TRBD1 (5 bases). The J call could be wrong; TRBJ2-7 is a better fit for the DNA end. The germline gives CDR1 DFQATT, CDR2 SNEGSKA (reference sequence). The CDR3 spans 13 residues. CDR3 residues: CSARVSGYHEQYF. The CDR3, as DNA: TGCAGTGCTAGAGTTTCAGGGTACCACGAGCAGTACTTC.

The CDR3 nucleotides read TGTGCCAGCAGTACCCACGGACTAGCGGGAGACGAGCAGTACTTC. It encodes CASSTHGLAGDEQYF. V usage is TRBV25-1 and J usage is TRBJ2-7; 13 bases line up with TRBD2. J gave up 5 bases and V 5 bases, and 6 bases lay outside the gene matches. The CDR3 length is 15 residues. The germline V gene has CDR1 MGHDK and CDR2 SYGVNS.

This clonotype was detected many times. The genes are TRBV7-2 and TRBJ2-3; possibly TRBD2 for D (7 bases). This CDR3 is built from 17 residues. Trimming left V 4 bases short and J 3 bases short, with 20 bases between. Per germline, CDR1 SGHTA and CDR2 FQGNSA. The CDR3 coding sequence is TGTGCCAGCAGCTCACCGCCGGGCGGGGGCTTGACAGATACGCAGTATTTT. Its translation is CASSSPPGGGLTDTQYF.

This clonotype was recorded many times. The chain joins TRBV2 to TRBJ2-1; D remains unclear. Germline V gene lookup returns CDR1 SNHLY and CDR2 FYNNEI. Trimming pared 4 bases from V and 9 bases from J, leaving 4 bases between. The CDR3 contains 10 residues. The CDR3 here is CASSVVEQFF. In nucleotides, the CDR3 is TGTGCCAGCAGTGTGGTTGAGCAGTTCTTC.

The chain is built from TRBV15 and TRBJ2-1; no clear D gene. V was cut by 1 base and J by 9 bases, with 10 bases left in between. Per the germline V gene, CDR1 is LNHNV and CDR2 is YYDKDF (reference sequence). The CDR3 contains 13 residues. CDR3 sequence reads: CATSRGRPGEQFF. The CDR3 nucleotides read TGTGCCACCAGCAGAGGTCGACCTGGTGAGCAGTTCTTC.

The chain combines TRBV12-3 or TRBV12-4 with TRBJ2-1; 7 bases map to TRBD2. TRBJ2-7 matches the DNA end more closely, so the J call is doubtful. This CDR3 comprises 17 residues. CDR3 in amino acids: CASSARAGRSSYNEQYF. The DNA of the CDR3 is TGTGCCAGCAGTGCTCGAGCGGGACGAAGCTCCTACAATGAGCAGTACTTC.

V is TRBV28 and J is TRBJ2-7; 9 nucleotides agree with TRBD1. V trimming: 8 bases; J trimming: 4 bases; junction bases outside the gene matches: 6. CDR1 is MDHEN and CDR2 is SYDVKM in the germline V gene. The CDR3 length is 13 residues. The CDR3 spells CASATGGRYEQYF. In DNA form, the CDR3 reads TGTGCCAGCGCGACAGGGGGGCGGTACGAGCAGTACTTC.

In its sample, this clonotype was seen a few times. The DNA for the CDR3 is TGTGCCAGCAGCTTAGAGGTAGCGGGAGTAAGTGAGCAGTTCTTC. This sequence encodes CASSLEVAGVSEQFF. The chain recombines TRBV7-2 with TRBJ2-1; 9 nucleotides line up with TRBD2. Germline V lookup: CDR1 SGHTA, CDR2 FQGNSA. This CDR3 contains 15 residues. The V gene end was trimmed by 1 base and the J gene end by 9 bases; junction bases not matched to a gene: 7.

CDR3: CASTLPGQVLDEQFF. CDR3 nucleotides: TGTGCCAGCACCCTACCGGGACAGGTTCTAGATGAGCAGTTCTTC. The J gene is TRBJ2-1, the V gene TRBV7-2; 8 positions agree with TRBD1. V lost 7 bases and J lost 8; bases outside the gene matches: 13. Per germline, CDR1 SGHTA and CDR2 FQGNSA. The CDR3 extends over 15 amino acids.

The chain has TRBV28 and TRBJ2-1, with TRBD2 matching 8 bases. Germline V gene lookup returns CDR1 MDHEN and CDR2 SYDVKM. V was clipped by 3 bases and J by 6 bases; unmatched bases: 7. The CDR3 covers 15 residues. The CDR3 loop is CASSFDERECNEQFF. In DNA form, the CDR3 reads TGTGCCAGCAGTTTCGACGAGCGGGAGTGCAATGAGCAGTTCTTC. The full variable domain, with the rest looked up from reference TRBV28 and TRBJ2-1, is DVKVTQSSRYLVKRTGEKVFLECVQDMDHENMFWYRQDPGLGLRLIYFSYDVKMKEKGDIPEGYSVSREKKERFSLILESASTNQTSMYLCASSFDERECNEQFFGPGTRLTVL.

The CDR3 bases are TGTGCCATCAGTGCGGGACTAGCGGGGGGAAGCTCCTACAATGAGCAGTTCTTC. Amino acids: CAISAGLAGGSSYNEQFF. The chain recombines TRBV10-3 with TRBJ2-1, with 15 bases aligning to TRBD2. In germline, CDR1 is ENHRY, CDR2 SYGVKD. V trimming: 4 bases; J trimming: 0 bases; junction bases outside the gene matches: 4. The CDR3 sequence is 18 residues long.

The genes are TRBV21-1 and TRBJ2-5; TRBD2, the table's D call, lacks a check against the DNA. TRBV21-1 is shown as a pseudogene. CDR3 length equals 16 residues. The CDR3 here is CASSMGSGSPSETQYF. In DNA, the CDR3 is TGTGCCAGCAGCATGGGTAGCGGGAGTCCATCGGAGACCCAGTACTTC.

This clonotype showed up just a few times. The chain recombines TRBV29-1 with TRBJ2-5; the D is unclear. Trimming shortened V by 7 bases and J by 11 bases, and 23 bases separated the two germline ends. This CDR3 has 13 residues. The germline gives CDR1 SQVTM, CDR2 ANQGSEA. The DNA of the CDR3 is TGCAGCGCCGAAAGGGCAGAATACAATGAGCAGTACTTC. The encoded protein is CSAERAEYNEQYF.

This clonotype appeared a few times. This sequence joins TRBV6-2 or TRBV6-3 and TRBJ2-3; D ambiguous. Germline-derived CDR1 and CDR2 are MNHEY and SVGEGT. The germline V and J ends were trimmed by 6 bases and 2 bases, with 12 bases remaining between them. The CDR3 extends over 14 amino acids. The DNA for the CDR3 is TGTGCCAGCAGGAGGACCCTCCACACAGATACGCAGTATTTT. It yields the protein CASRRTLHTDTQYF.

This clonotype was counted only a few times. The chain has TRBV20-1 and TRBJ2-7; 8 bases are shared with TRBD1. Per the germline V gene, CDR1 is DFQATT and CDR2 is SNEGSKA (reference sequence). CDR3 length: 15 residues. After removal of 6 bases from V and 3 bases from J, the junction contained 13 bases not matched to a gene. This CDR3 is CSASITRQGNYEQYF. DNA of the CDR3: TGCAGTGCCAGCATAACGAGACAGGGGAACTACGAGCAGTACTTC.

A remark on this clonotype: Just one base apart from a much larger clone, this may be a read error. CDR3 nucleotide sequence: TGCAGCGGTGGACCGGACTACGAGCAGTACTTC. The encoded protein is CSGGPDYEQYF. The chain is built from TRBV29-1 and TRBJ2-5; the D is unclear. The J call may be in error: the DNA end matches TRBJ2-7 better. The CDR3 is 11 amino acids. Germline V CDR1 and CDR2: SQVTM, ANQGSEA.

This clonotype came up many times. V is TRBV2 and J is TRBJ2-7; D perhaps matches TRBD1 (6 bases). V lost 6 bases, J lost 1 base, and 16 bases lay in between. The CDR3 is 15 amino acids. Germline V gives CDR1 SNHLY, CDR2 FYNNEI. This chain's CDR3 is CASSSTGFGSYEQYF. CDR3 DNA: TGTGCCAGCAGCAGCACAGGGTTTGGGTCCTACGAGCAGTACTTC.

The chain employs TRBV18 and TRBJ2-5, with a tentative D call TRBD1 (5 bases). The J call is in doubt because the DNA end fits TRBJ2-7 better. The CDR3 length is 13 residues. The germline V gene has CDR1 KGHSH and CDR2 LQKENI. The chain's CDR3 is CASSPGAQNEQYF. CDR3 bases: TGTGCCAGCTCACCAGGGGCCCAAAACGAGCAGTACTTC.

This chain connects TRBV2 to TRBJ1-4; no reliable D call. The CDR3 runs to 14 residues. Germline V gene lookup returns CDR1 SNHLY and CDR2 FYNNEI. Trimming stripped 6 bases from V and 1 base from J, with 9 bases between. In DNA, the CDR3 is TGTGCCAGCAGGCTCGGGTTAACTAATGAAAAACTGTTTTTT. Amino acids: CASRLGLTNEKLFF.